One and the same sample provided the 18 T cell receptor beta chains below, sequenced in a study of regulatory T cells in long-lasting Graves disease. As to time point: newly diagnosed GD, antithyroid drugs for less than 3 months. The authors made the TCR library using RNA they extracted from PBMCs. Building of the TCR beta libraries involved iRepertoire HTBI primers and Arm-PCR of CDR3 regions. MiXCR, applied by TCRdb to the multiplex PCR reads, yields one record per CDR3 protein. The table records about 540,000 distinct CDR3 sequences, approximately 12% of them present only once. These data were likewise used in another study, on T cells in Graves' hyperthyroidism and ophthalmopathy.

The input for sequencing was peripheral blood mononuclear cells (PBMCs), taken at new diagnosis, from a patient treated with antithyroid drugs. The receptors originated from a man aged 25 to 40 with Graves disease.

This clonotype was counted at least ten times. V and J are TRBV6-1 and TRBJ2-3, with 10 bases identical to TRBD2. The CDR3 contains 13 residues. Unmatched junction bases numbered 2, after V lost 10 bases and J lost 1 base. The germline V gene has CDR1 MNHNS and CDR2 SASEGT. CDR3: CATGTSGTDTQYF. The CDR3 bases are TGTGCCACCGGGACTAGCGGCACAGATACGCAGTATTTT.

The chain is built from TRBV30 and TRBJ2-1, with 7 bases identical to TRBD1. Per germline, CDR1 GTSNPN and CDR2 SVGIG (reference sequence). The CDR3 spans 16 residues. Trimming removed 0 bases from V and 2 bases from J; junction bases left unmatched: 7. CDR3 protein: CAWSVPGGVAYNEQFF. The CDR3, as DNA: TGTGCCTGGAGTGTACCAGGGGGAGTGGCCTACAATGAGCAGTTCTTC.

Worth noting for this clonotype: A much larger clone is a single base away; this may be a read error. This chain uses TRBV28 with TRBJ2-7; the match to TRBD2 covers 12 bases. Germline V CDR1 and CDR2: MDHEN, SYDVKM. This CDR3 is built from 14 residues. The CDR3: CASVGTSGPDEQCF. The CDR3 coding sequence is TGTGCCAGCGTTGGGACTAGCGGGCCCGACGAGCAGTGCTTC.

About this clonotype itself: One base away lies a much larger clone, so this may be a sequencing read error. The missing conserved phenylalanine or tryptophan at the end of this CDR3 makes a read error likely. The chain joins TRBV12-5 to TRBJ2-1; 15 positions agree with TRBD2. The CDR3 length is 17 residues. Germline CDR1 LGHNT, CDR2 FRNRAP. V was clipped by 4 bases and J by 8 bases; unmatched bases: 9. CDR3: CASGSGLAGGPWDEQFL. CDR3 nucleotides: TGTGCTAGTGGTTCGGGACTAGCGGGAGGCCCCTGGGATGAGCAGTTCCTC.

This clonotype was picked up many times. The DNA for the CDR3 is TGTGCCAGCAGTACTCCACCCACTGAAGCTTTCTTT. This encodes CASSTPPTEAFF. The chain joins TRBV28 to TRBJ1-1; D is uncertain. The germline CDR1 and CDR2 sequences are MDHEN and SYDVKM. V was cut by 5 bases and J by 4 bases, with 8 bases left in between. This CDR3 contains 12 residues.

In this sample, this clonotype turned up many times. The rearrangement links TRBV7-2 to TRBJ2-3, with 9 positions matching TRBD2. V gave up 1 base and J gave up 2 bases; unmatched junction bases: 4. Looked up from germline, CDR1 is SGHTA and CDR2 is FQGNSA. CDR3 length: 16 amino acids. The CDR3 sequence: CASSLVLAGLTDTQYF. In DNA, the CDR3 is TGTGCCAGCAGCTTAGTTCTAGCGGGACTCACAGATACGCAGTATTTT.

As concerns this clonotype: A much larger clonotype is one base distant, so this may be a read error. The V and J genes are TRBV20-1 and TRBJ2-5; either TRBD1 or TRBD2 may supply D (5 bases each). V dropped 7 bases and J dropped 7 bases, with 22 bases sitting between them. The germline V gene encodes CDR1 DFQATT and CDR2 SNEGSKA (reference sequence). The CDR3 runs to 14 residues. CDR3 in DNA: TGCAGTGATAGTTTCAAAGGGACGGGGCTGACCCAGTACTTC. This codes for CSDSFKGTGLTQYF.

This clonotype was picked up many times. V is TRBV9 and J is TRBJ2-3; possible D gene TRBD2, 5 bases. Deletions cut 3 bases from V and 2 bases from J, with 10 bases between. CDR1 is SGDLS and CDR2 is YYNGEE in the germline V gene. The CDR3 loop spans 14 amino acids. As DNA, the CDR3 is TGTGCCAGCAGCGCAAGCGGTGCCACAGATACGCAGTATTTT. Its translation: CASSASGATDTQYF. Filled out from reference TRBV9 and TRBJ2-3, the complete variable domain reads DSGVTQTPKHLITATGQRVTLRCSPRSGDLSVYWYQQSLDQGLQFLIQYYNGEERAKGNILERFSAQQFPDLHSELNLSSLELGDSALYFCASSASGATDTQYFGPGTRLTVL.

The J gene is TRBJ2-7, the V gene TRBV7-9; D is ambiguous. Trimming took off 4 bases at V and 1 base at J, with 8 bases between the two ends. CDR1 is SEHNR, CDR2 FQNEAQ, per germline (reference sequence). The CDR3 runs to 13 residues. As DNA, the CDR3 is TGTGCCAGCAGCTCTCCCCATTCCTACGAGCAGTACTTC. As protein: CASSSPHSYEQYF.

This clonotype was seen at least ten times. The V and J genes are TRBV5-6 and TRBJ2-2; D is ambiguous. The germline V gene encodes CDR1 SGHDT and CDR2 YYEEEE. V was trimmed by 2 bases and J by 2 bases, leaving 10 bases between them. The CDR3 totals 15 residues. As DNA, the CDR3 is TGTGCCAGCAGCTTCGACGGGTTAAACACCGGGGAGCTGTTTTTT. This gives the protein CASSFDGLNTGELFF.

This clonotype was counted only a few times. The V call is TRBV30, the J call TRBJ1-2; D possibly corresponds to TRBD1 (6 bases). This CDR3 contains 13 residues. Trimming stripped 4 bases from V and 5 bases from J, with 14 bases between. Germline V gives CDR1 GTSNPN, CDR2 SVGIG (reference sequence). The CDR3 DNA is TGTGCCTGGACTGCCGGGACATATTATGGCTACACCTTC. As protein: CAWTAGTYYGYTF. Filled out from reference TRBV30 and TRBJ1-2, the complete variable domain reads SQTIHQWPATLVQPVGSPLSLECTVEGTSNPNLYWYRQAAGRGLQLLFYSVGIGQISSEVPQNLSASRPQDRQFILSSKKLLLSDSGFYLCAWTAGTYYGYTFGSGTRLTVV.

This chain uses TRBV6-4 with TRBJ2-7; 9 positions agree with TRBD1. V was clipped by 2 bases and J by 6 bases; unmatched bases: 2. The germline gives CDR1 MRHNA, CDR2 SNTAGT. The CDR3 length is 13 residues. CDR3 residues: CASSDGTGLEQYF. The CDR3 DNA reads as TGTGCCAGCAGTGACGGGACAGGGCTCGAGCAGTACTTC.

This clonotype was picked up many times. The chain has TRBV11-2 and TRBJ1-3; D is undetermined. The CDR3 has 14 residues. The V and J ends lost 4 bases and 0 bases respectively, with 7 bases between them. Germline CDR1 is SGHAT and CDR2 is FQNNGV. The CDR3 region has the DNA TGTGCCAGCAGCTCGACCCTCTCTGGAAACACCATATATTTT. This gives the protein CASSSTLSGNTIYF. Full variable domain (rest looked up from reference TRBV11-2 and TRBJ1-3): EAGVAQSPRYKIIEKRQSVAFWCNPISGHATLYWYQQILGQGPKLLIQFQNNGVVDDSQLPKDRFSAERLKGVDSTLKIQPAKLEDSAVYLCASSSTLSGNTIYFGEGSWLTVV.

This clonotype was counted ten times or more. V is TRBV19 and J is TRBJ1-1, with D possibly being TRBD1 (5 bases). The germline gives CDR1 LNHDA, CDR2 SQIVND (reference sequence). This CDR3 has 15 amino acids. Trimming pared 3 bases from V and 0 bases from J, leaving 11 bases between. CDR3 DNA sequence: TGTGCCAGTAGTATGGGGGACGGTGTGAACACTGAAGCTTTCTTT. Translated, it gives CASSMGDGVNTEAFF.

This clonotype has at least ten counts. The genes are TRBV7-2 and TRBJ2-7; D gene unclear. Germline values: CDR1 SGHTA, CDR2 FQGNSA. The CDR3 sequence is 12 residues long. The V and J ends lost 7 bases and 0 bases respectively, with 7 bases between them. The CDR3 protein is CASTRVSYEQYF. The CDR3 DNA is TGTGCCAGCACCCGTGTCTCCTACGAGCAGTACTTC.

The V and J genes are TRBV2 and TRBJ1-2; 12 bases map to TRBD1. This CDR3 is built from 15 residues. The germline V gene has CDR1 SNHLY and CDR2 FYNNEI. V was pared by 2 bases and J by 6 bases, with 4 bases of the junction left unmatched. The CDR3 sequence is CASSERDRGQDGYTF. CDR3 coding DNA: TGTGCCAGCAGTGAACGGGACAGGGGGCAGGATGGCTACACCTTC. Complete variable domain (other parts from reference TRBV2 and TRBJ1-2): EPEVTQTPSHQVTQMGQEVILRCVPISNHLYFYWYRQILGQKVEFLVSFYNNEISEKSEIFDDQFSVERPDGSNFTLKIRSTKLEDSAMYFCASSERDRGQDGYTFGSGTRLTVV.

This rearrangement joins TRBV4-1 to TRBJ2-7; no reliable D call. Germline CDR1 MGHRA, CDR2 YSYEKL. V was pared by 1 base and J by 0 bases, with 7 bases between. The CDR3 length is 14 residues. The CDR3 DNA sequence: TGCGCCAGCAGCCAAGGAGCACTCTCCTACGAGCAGTACTTC. Protein product: CASSQGALSYEQYF.

The table lists this clonotype with many counts. The chain joins TRBV28 to TRBJ2-3; D gene uncertain. V was cut by 6 bases and J by 4 bases, with 11 bases left in between. This CDR3 has 13 residues. Germline V gene data show CDR1 as MDHEN and CDR2 as SYDVKM. This CDR3 reads CASSFSGADTQYF. CDR3 in DNA: TGTGCCAGCAGCTTCTCCGGCGCAGATACGCAGTATTTT.